The 12 T cell receptor beta chains listed next were all sequenced from one sample in a study of T cell responses to AZD1222 COVID-19 vaccine. Measured with immunoSEQ multiplex PCR; TCRdb has only the in-frame clones, and not every one. The sample has roughly 100,000 clones, around nine tenths seen once. Source: peripheral blood, taken 28 days after the second AZD1222 dose. These receptor sequences come from an adult who received the AZD1222 COVID-19 vaccine.

V is TRBV7-3 and J is TRBJ2-1; D remains unclear. Trimming removed 4 bases from V and 3 bases from J, with 16 bases in between. Germline V gives CDR1 SGHTA, CDR2 FQGTGA. This CDR3 region has 16 residues. The chain's CDR3 is CASSSDPDPRYNEQFF. The CDR3 bases are TGTGCCAGCAGCTCCGACCCGGACCCTCGCTACAATGAGCAGTTCTTC.

The genes are TRBV27 and TRBJ1-5, with D possibly matching TRBD1 (6 bases). The CDR3 contains 14 residues. Trimming pared 6 bases from V and 2 bases from J, leaving 11 bases between. Germline V gene data show CDR1 as MNHEY and CDR2 as SMNVEV (reference sequence). CDR3 bases: TGTGCCAGCAGCCCCCAGGGGCGCAATCAGCCCCAGCATTTT. This encodes CASSPQGRNQPQHF.

The chain joins TRBV2 to TRBJ2-1; TRBD1 agrees at 9 bases. The CDR3 extends over 14 amino acids. The junction had 8 bases not matched to a gene; V was cut back by 6 bases and J by 8 bases. Germline CDR1 reads SNHLY; CDR2 reads FYNNEI. The CDR3 spells CASSAGTGFYEQFF. The CDR3, as DNA: TGTGCCAGCAGCGCCGGGACAGGGTTTTATGAGCAGTTCTTC.

The chain employs TRBV19 and TRBJ2-2; D is possibly TRBD1 or TRBD2 (5 bases each). With 11 bases removed from V and 2 bases from J, the gap between germline ends came to 15 bases. Germline V gives CDR1 LNHDA, CDR2 SQIVND (reference sequence). The CDR3 sequence is 14 residues long. CDR3 sequence: CACRGDRNTGELFF. In DNA, the CDR3 is TGTGCCTGCCGAGGGGACCGAAACACCGGGGAGCTGTTTTTT.

This clone was found a few times. This sequence joins TRBV5-1 and TRBJ1-1; D not resolved. Trimming removed 7 bases from V and 2 bases from J, with 6 bases in between. The CDR3 length is 11 residues. CDR1 SGHRS and CDR2 YFSETQ come from the germline V gene. CDR3 protein: CASQSNTEAFF. CDR3 coding DNA: TGCGCCAGCCAATCCAACACTGAAGCTTTCTTT.

CDR3 sequence: CASSQDQHLWQFF. The CDR3 DNA is TGTGCCAGCAGCCAAGACCAGCACCTATGGCAGTTCTTC. This rearrangement joins TRBV7-9 to TRBJ2-1; the D is unclear. Trimming left V 5 bases short and J 12 bases short, with 17 bases between. This CDR3 region has 13 residues. The V gene's germline CDR1 is SEHNR and CDR2 FQNEAQ (reference sequence).

The genes are TRBV30 and TRBJ1-5, with 8 nucleotides matching TRBD1. From germline, CDR1 is GTSNPN and CDR2 SVGIG (reference sequence). Trimming removed 0 bases from V and 6 bases from J; junction bases left unmatched: 10. The CDR3 covers 16 residues. The CDR3: CAWSVSPGGAGQPQHF. In DNA, the CDR3 is TGTGCCTGGAGTGTAAGTCCAGGGGGCGCCGGTCAGCCCCAGCATTTT.

The chain links TRBV14 to TRBJ2-5; possible D gene TRBD2, 5 bases. CDR1 SGHDN and CDR2 FVKESK come from the germline V gene. The length of the CDR3 is 13 residues. Trimming took off 0 bases at V and 9 bases at J, with 11 bases between the two ends. The CDR3 here is CASSQDHAGSQYF. The CDR3 bases are TGTGCCAGCAGCCAAGATCATGCGGGTTCCCAGTACTTC.

The chain is built from TRBV4-1 and TRBJ1-2; a weak D match, TRBD1 (6 bases). Germline values: CDR1 MGHRA, CDR2 YSYEKL. The CDR3 runs to 17 residues. Trimming took 7 bases from V and 0 from J, leaving 21 bases between them. CDR3 in DNA: TGCGCCAGCAACTCTTGGGTCAACAGGGCCGCTAACTATGGCTACACCTTC. Translated, it gives CASNSWVNRAANYGYTF.

This chain's CDR3 is CASNTGTVEKLFF. As DNA, the CDR3 is TGTGCCAGCAACACGGGGACAGTTGAAAAACTGTTTTTT. The chain recombines TRBV12-3 or TRBV12-4 with TRBJ1-4; 7 nucleotides align to TRBD1. Trimming at V came to 7 bases and at J to 7 bases, leaving 6 bases not matched to a gene. CDR3 length equals 13 residues.

The chain carries TRBV6-2 or TRBV6-3 and TRBJ2-1; D ambiguous. This CDR3 is built from 12 residues. Germline V lookup: CDR1 MNHEY, CDR2 SVGEGT. Trimming took off 4 bases at V and 15 bases at J, with 16 bases between the two ends. The CDR3 region has the DNA TGTGCCAGCAGTTCAGGACCCACCCCTCCGTTCTTC. Protein: CASSSGPTPPFF.

The rearrangement links TRBV3-1 (or the pseudogene TRBV3-2) to TRBJ2-5, with TRBD2 matching 7 bases. Germline lookup yields CDR1 LGHDT and CDR2 YNNKEL (reference sequence). The CDR3 is 15 amino acids. The V gene end was trimmed by 1 base and the J gene end by 3 bases; junction bases not matched to a gene: 5. CDR3 DNA sequence: TGTGCCAGCAGCCAAGGGGGCGGGAGTGAAGAGACCCAGTACTTC. Its translation is CASSQGGGSEETQYF.